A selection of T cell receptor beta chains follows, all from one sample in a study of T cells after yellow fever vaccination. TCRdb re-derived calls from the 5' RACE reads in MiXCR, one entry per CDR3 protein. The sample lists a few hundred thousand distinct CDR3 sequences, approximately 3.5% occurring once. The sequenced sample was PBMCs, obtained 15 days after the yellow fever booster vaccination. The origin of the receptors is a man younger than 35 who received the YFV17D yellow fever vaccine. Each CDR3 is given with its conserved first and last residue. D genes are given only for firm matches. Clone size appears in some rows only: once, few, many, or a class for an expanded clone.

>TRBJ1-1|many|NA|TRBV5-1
TGCGCCAGCAGCTGGGAGGGGGCTGAAGCTTTCTTT
CASSWEGAEAFF
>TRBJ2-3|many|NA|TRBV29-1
TGCAGCGTTCGGGGGACGTCCGTAGAGAGCACAGATACGCAGTATTTT
CSVRGTSVESTDTQYF
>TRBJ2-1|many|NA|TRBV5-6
TGTGCCAGCAGCCGGGACGGCAATGAGCAGTTCTTC
CASSRDGNEQFF
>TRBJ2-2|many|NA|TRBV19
TGTGCCAGTAGACGGGGTCAGGGCGGGGAGCTGTTTTTT
CASRRGQGGELFF
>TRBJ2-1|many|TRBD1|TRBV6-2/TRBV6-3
TGTGCCAGCGGAAAGACAGGGACCTACAATGAGCAGTTCTTC
CASGKTGTYNEQFF
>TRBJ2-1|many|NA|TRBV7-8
TGTGCCAGCAGCTTAGCTCAAAGCAGCTCCTACAATGAGCAGTTCTTC
CASSLAQSSSYNEQFF
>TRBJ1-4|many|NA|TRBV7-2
TGTGCCAGCAGCTTATTCCCCAAGCCACCGACAAAACTGTTTTTT
CASSLFPKPPTKLFF
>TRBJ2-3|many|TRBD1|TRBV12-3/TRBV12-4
TGTGCCAGCAGTCTCAGGGGGCTGGGAACAGATACGCAGTATTTT
CASSLRGLGTDTQYF
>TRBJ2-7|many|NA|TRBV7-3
TGTGCCAGCAGCTTAACGCCCCGGACAGAGATCTACGAGCAGTACTTC
CASSLTPRTEIYEQYF
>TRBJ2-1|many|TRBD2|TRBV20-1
TGCAGTGCCATCCCAAGCGGGGTGAGAAATGAGCAGTTCTTC
CSAIPSGVRNEQFF
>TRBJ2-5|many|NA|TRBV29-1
TGCAGCGTCCATTCGGACAGGGCGGGGGTGACCCAGTACTTC
CSVHSDRAGVTQYF
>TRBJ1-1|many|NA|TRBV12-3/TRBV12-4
TGTGCCAGCAGTTTATTGCAGGGGTTTGAAGCTTTCTTT
CASSLLQGFEAFF
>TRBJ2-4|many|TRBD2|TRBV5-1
TGCGCCAGCAGCTTAGGACTAGCGGGGGGTCTAGCCAAAAACATTCAGTACTTC
CASSLGLAGGLAKNIQYF
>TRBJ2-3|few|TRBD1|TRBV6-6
TGTGCCAGCAGTTATGGACAGGGGCGCACAGATACGCAGTATTTT
CASSYGQGRTDTQYF
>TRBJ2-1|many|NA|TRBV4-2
TGTGCCAGCAGCCCCCGGGACCGGGGTGACAATGAGCAGTTCTTC
CASSPRDRGDNEQFF
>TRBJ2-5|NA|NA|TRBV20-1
TGCAGTGCTAGAGAAGGGAACAGTGGAGAGACCCAGTACTTC
CSAREGNSGETQYF
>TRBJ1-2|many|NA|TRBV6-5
TGTGCCAGCAGTTACTATCGACAGACTAACTATGGCTACACCTTC
CASSYYRQTNYGYTF
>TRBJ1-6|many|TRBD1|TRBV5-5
TGTGCCAGCAGTTCATGGGACAGGGCGAATTCACCCCTCCACTTT
CASSSWDRANSPLHF